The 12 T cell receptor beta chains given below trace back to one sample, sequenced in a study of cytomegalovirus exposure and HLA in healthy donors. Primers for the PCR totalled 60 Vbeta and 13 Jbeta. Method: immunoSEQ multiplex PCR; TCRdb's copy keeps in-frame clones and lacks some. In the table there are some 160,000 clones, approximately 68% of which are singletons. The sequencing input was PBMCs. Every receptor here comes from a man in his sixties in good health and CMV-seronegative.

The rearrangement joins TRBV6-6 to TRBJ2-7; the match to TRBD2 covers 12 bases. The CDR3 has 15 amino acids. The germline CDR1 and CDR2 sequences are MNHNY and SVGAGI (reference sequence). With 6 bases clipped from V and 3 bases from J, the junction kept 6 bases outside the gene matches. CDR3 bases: TGTGCCAGCAGCCCTCGGACTAGCGGGATCTACGAGCAGTACTTC. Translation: CASSPRTSGIYEQYF.

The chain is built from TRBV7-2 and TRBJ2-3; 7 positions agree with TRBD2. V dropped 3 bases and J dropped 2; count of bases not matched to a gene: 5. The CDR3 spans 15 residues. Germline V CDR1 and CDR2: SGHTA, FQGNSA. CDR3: CASSFTGLTTDTQYF. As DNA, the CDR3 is TGTGCCAGCAGCTTCACGGGACTAACCACAGATACGCAGTATTTT.

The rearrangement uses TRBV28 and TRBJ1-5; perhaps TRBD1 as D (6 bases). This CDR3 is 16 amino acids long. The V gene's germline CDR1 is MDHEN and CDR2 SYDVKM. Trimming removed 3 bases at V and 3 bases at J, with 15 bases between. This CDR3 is CASSFPQGPPNQPQHF. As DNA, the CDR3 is TGTGCCAGCAGTTTTCCACAGGGACCCCCCAATCAGCCCCAGCATTTT.

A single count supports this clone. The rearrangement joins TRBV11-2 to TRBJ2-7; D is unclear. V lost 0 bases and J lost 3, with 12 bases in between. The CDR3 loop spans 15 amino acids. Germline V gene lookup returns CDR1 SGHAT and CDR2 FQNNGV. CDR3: CASSLDRVSDYEQYF. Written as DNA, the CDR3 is TGTGCCAGCAGCTTAGATCGGGTTTCGGACTACGAGCAGTACTTC. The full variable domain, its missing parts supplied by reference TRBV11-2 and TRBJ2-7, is EAGVAQSPRYKIIEKRQSVAFWCNPISGHATLYWYQQILGQGPKLLIQFQNNGVVDDSQLPKDRFSAERLKGVDSTLKIQPAKLEDSAVYLCASSLDRVSDYEQYFGPGTRLTVT.

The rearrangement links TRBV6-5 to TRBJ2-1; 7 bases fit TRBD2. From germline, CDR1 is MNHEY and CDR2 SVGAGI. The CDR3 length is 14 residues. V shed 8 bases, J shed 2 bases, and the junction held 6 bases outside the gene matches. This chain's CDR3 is CASHGRVPYNEQFF. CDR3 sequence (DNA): TGTGCCAGCCATGGGAGGGTCCCCTACAATGAGCAGTTCTTC.

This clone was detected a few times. The CDR3, as DNA: TGTGCCAGCAGCTTGGGACTCGATAACGAGCAGTACTTC. It yields the protein CASSLGLDNEQYF. V gene TRBV7-6 combines with J gene TRBJ2-7; TRBD2 might be the D (6 bases). The ends were cut back, 3 bases at V and 5 bases at J, with 11 bases in the middle. This CDR3 has 13 amino acids. Germline V lookup: CDR1 SGHVS, CDR2 FNYEAQ.

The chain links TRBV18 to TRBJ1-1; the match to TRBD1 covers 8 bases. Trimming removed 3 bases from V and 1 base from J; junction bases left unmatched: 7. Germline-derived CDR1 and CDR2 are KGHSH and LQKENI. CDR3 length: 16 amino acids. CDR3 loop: CASSPPRDRPNTEAFF. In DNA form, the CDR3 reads TGTGCCAGCTCACCGCCTAGGGACAGGCCGAACACTGAAGCTTTCTTT.

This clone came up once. The CDR3 spells CASSLGTGRLETQYF. CDR3 in DNA: TGCGCCAGCAGCTTGGGGACAGGGAGGTTAGAGACCCAGTACTTC. The rearrangement joins TRBV5-1 to TRBJ2-5, with 8 bases matching TRBD1. V was pared by 0 bases and J by 4 bases, with 5 bases of the junction left unmatched. The CDR3 loop spans 15 amino acids. Germline loops: CDR1 SGHRS, CDR2 YFSETQ.

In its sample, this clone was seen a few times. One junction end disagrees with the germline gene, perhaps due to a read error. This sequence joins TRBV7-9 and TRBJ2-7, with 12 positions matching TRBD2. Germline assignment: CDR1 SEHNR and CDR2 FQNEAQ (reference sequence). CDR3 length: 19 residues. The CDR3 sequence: CSSSLGSASGRGSSYEQYF. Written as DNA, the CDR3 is TGTTCCAGCAGCTTAGGGTCGGCTAGCGGGAGGGGGAGCTCCTACGAGCAGTACTTC.

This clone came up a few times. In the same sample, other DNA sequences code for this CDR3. CDR3 amino acids: CASSLSLAVYNEQFF. DNA of the CDR3: TGCGCCAGCAGCTTGAGTCTAGCGGTTTACAATGAGCAGTTCTTC. The chain carries TRBV5-1 and TRBJ2-1, with 7 bases lining up with TRBD2. The J segment lost 4 bases and the V segment lost 1 base, leaving 5 bases of the junction unmatched. The germline gives CDR1 SGHRS, CDR2 YFSETQ. The CDR3 totals 15 residues.

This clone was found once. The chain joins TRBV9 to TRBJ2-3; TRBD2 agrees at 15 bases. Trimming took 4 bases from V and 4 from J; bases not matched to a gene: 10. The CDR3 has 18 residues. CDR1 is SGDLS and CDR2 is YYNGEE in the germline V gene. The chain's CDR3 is CASSLRPGLAGGPDTQYF. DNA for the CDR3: TGTGCCAGCAGCTTGAGACCGGGACTAGCGGGAGGACCAGATACGCAGTATTTT.

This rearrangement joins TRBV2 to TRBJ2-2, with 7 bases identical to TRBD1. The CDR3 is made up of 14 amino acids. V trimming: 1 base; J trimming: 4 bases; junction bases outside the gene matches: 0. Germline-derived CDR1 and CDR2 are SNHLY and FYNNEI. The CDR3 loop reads CASSEDRGTGELFF. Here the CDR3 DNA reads TGTGCCAGCAGTGAAGACAGGGGCACCGGGGAGCTGTTTTTT.